The sequence of this T cell receptor beta chain was determined in a study of shared clonotypes between healthy human individuals. Looking at the study overall: Three CD4 naive, three CD4 memory, two CD8 naive and one CD8 memory plate were used per donor.

CDR1 is MDHEN and CDR2 is SYDVKM in the germline V gene. The CDR3 covers 15 residues. V was clipped by 1 base and J by 0 bases, with 7 bases between them. Study results and caveats: Donors were few, which limited the genetic and exposure-history diversity represented. Generation of non-shared clonotypes was less probable than generation of clonotypes shared by all four donors.

Naive CD8 isolation took CD45RO-negative cells positively selected for CCR7 and excluded terminally differentiated effector memory CD45RA+ cells. With respect to this clone: Its antigen remains unidentified.

Authors' analysis steps: ImmunoSEQ output held junction-only sequences without quality scores, so filtering differed. The repertoire was sequenced with immunoSEQ multiplex PCR; TCRdb's copy has only in-frame clones and lacks some. That table supplies the V and J calls and clone size; D and trimming were determined from the DNA. The sample lists hundreds of thousands of clones; 95% to 96% were seen once. V usage is TRBV28 and J usage is TRBJ1-3, with D unclear. Sequencing used naive CD8+ T cells sorted from blood. This clonotype originated in a woman between 25 and 40 years old in good health. The CDR3 spells CASSLLSLSGNTIYF. CDR3 coding DNA: TGTGCCAGCAGTTTATTATCCCTCTCTGGAAACACCATATATTTT.